This T cell receptor (beta chain) was profiled in a study of regulatory T cells in long-lasting Graves disease. Construction of the TCR beta libraries employed iRepertoire HTBI primers in conjunction with Arm-PCR of CDR3 regions. TCRdb used MiXCR to reprocess the multiplex PCR reads, holding one entry per CDR3 protein. Counted here are over 500,000 distinct CDR3 sequences, approximately 16% occurring once; the ten biggest clones make up around 11%. This clonotype appeared many times. Germline V CDR1 and CDR2: MGHRA, YSYEKL. V lost 4 bases to trimming and J lost 4 bases; unmatched junction nucleotides: 12. The CDR3 covers 16 residues. The time point here: newly diagnosed GD, antithyroid drugs for less than 3 months. Isolated PBMC RNA provided the starting material for the TCR library. Diagnosing Graves' disease relied on the American Thyroid Association guidelines. An endocrinology unit in Xi'an, China, supplied the patients.

The same sample was also used in a study of T cells in Graves' hyperthyroidism and ophthalmopathy. That paper adds: Used for diagnoses were clinical symptoms, serum thyroxine and TRAb, thyroid ultrasound and orbital computed tomography. Initially, a first-round RT-PCR of the TCR CDR3 employed the HTBI primer set.

V gene TRBV4-1 combines with J gene TRBJ1-1; 7 bases match TRBD1. The source material was peripheral blood mononuclear cells (PBMCs), sampled at new diagnosis, from a patient treated with antithyroid drugs. The receptor's source is a man between 18 and 29 years old with Graves disease. CDR3 DNA: TGCGCCAGCAGCCCCCGCTCGACAGGGTTCGGCACTGAAGCTTTCTTT. This codes for CASSPRSTGFGTEAFF.